This T cell receptor beta chain was obtained from a study of T cell responses to AZD1222 COVID-19 vaccine. About this clone: Its antigen is not known.

Clones were sequenced by immunoSEQ multiplex PCR, and TCRdb holds only the in-frame ones, with some missing. This table holds about 180,000 clones, 80% to 95% found once. General study results and limits: Females made up more of the donors, who were largely white British, and clonal diversity may have come out too low. There were repertoire samples only from the period after the peak T cell response. The study found Spike-specific TCR breadth and depth rose after two AZD1222 doses. Baseline seropositives among AZD1222 recipients totaled only five or six.

V lost 10 bases, J lost 4 bases, and 10 bases stayed unmatched. The CDR3 length is 16 residues. The germline gives CDR1 SSHAT, CDR2 FNYEAQ (reference sequence). This TCR was sampled from an adult who received the AZD1222 COVID-19 vaccine. The chain links TRBV7-7 to TRBJ2-2; 12 positions match TRBD1. This material consisted of peripheral blood, taken 28 days after the second AZD1222 dose. CDR3 amino acids: CATGQGAISSTGELFF. The DNA of the CDR3 is TGTGCCACGGGACAGGGGGCTATCAGTAGCACCGGGGAGCTGTTTTTT.